This TCR beta chain derives from a study of OX40 agonist ivuxolimab in advanced cancers. Study context: Age averaged around 58 years (range about 23 to 85), and about 86% were male.

Assay used: immunoSEQ multiplex PCR; TCRdb lists only in-frame clones, some missing. The repertoire holds about 77,000 clones, with around 87% as singletons. The study, taken as a whole, reports: Some patients who did not respond also had low normalized T-cell clonal expansion. Among T cells, CD8+ cells averaged more expanded clones than CD4+ cells.

This clone showed up just once. No antigen is known for it. The receptor was derived from an adult with an advanced solid tumor such as melanoma, head and neck, liver or kidney cancer. The sample was CD4+ or CD8+ T cells sorted from blood, taken in a trial of the OX40 agonist ivuxolimab.

The CDR3 loop is CASSPAGTAEAFF. CDR3 DNA sequence: TGTGCCAGCAGTCCGGCCGGGACAGCCGAAGCTTTCTTT. V usage is TRBV6-5 and J usage is TRBJ1-1; 7 bases fit TRBD1. CDR3 length: 13 amino acids. V gave up 5 bases and J gave up 8 bases; unmatched junction bases: 8. Germline CDR1 and CDR2: MNHEY and SVGAGI.